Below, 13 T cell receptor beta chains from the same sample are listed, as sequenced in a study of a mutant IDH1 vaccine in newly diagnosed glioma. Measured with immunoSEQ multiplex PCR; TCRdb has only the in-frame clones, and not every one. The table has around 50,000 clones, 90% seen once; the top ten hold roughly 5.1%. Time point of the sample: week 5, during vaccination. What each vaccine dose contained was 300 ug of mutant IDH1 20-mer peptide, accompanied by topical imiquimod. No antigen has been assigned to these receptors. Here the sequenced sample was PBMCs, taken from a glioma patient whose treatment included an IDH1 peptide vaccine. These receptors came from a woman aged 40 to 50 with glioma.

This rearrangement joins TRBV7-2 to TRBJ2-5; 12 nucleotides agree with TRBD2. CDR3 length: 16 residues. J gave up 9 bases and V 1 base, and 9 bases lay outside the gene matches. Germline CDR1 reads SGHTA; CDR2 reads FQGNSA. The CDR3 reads CASSLGGLAGNAAQYF. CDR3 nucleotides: TGTGCCAGCAGCTTAGGCGGACTAGCGGGAAATGCGGCCCAGTACTTC.

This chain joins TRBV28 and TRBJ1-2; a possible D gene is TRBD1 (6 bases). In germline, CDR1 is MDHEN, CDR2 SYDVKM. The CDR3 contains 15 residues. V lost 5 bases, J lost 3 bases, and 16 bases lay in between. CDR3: CASSITEGGDYGYTF. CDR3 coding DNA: TGTGCCAGCAGTATCACAGAGGGGGGGGACTATGGCTACACCTTC.

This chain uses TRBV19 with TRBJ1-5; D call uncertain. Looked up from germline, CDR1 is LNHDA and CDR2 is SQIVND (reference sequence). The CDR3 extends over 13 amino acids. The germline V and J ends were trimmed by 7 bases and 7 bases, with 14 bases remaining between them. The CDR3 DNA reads TGTGCCAGTACGACCGGTCCGGGACAGCCCCAGCATTTT. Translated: CASTTGPGQPQHF.

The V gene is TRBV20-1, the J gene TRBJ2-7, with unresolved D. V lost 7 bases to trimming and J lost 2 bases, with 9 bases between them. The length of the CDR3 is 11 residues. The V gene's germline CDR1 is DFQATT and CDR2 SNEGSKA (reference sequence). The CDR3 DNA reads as TGCAGTGTTCCAGGAACCTACGAGCAGTACTTC. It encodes CSVPGTYEQYF.

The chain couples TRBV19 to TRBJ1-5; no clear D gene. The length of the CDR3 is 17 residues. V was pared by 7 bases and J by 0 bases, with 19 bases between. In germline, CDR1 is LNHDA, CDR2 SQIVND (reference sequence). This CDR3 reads CASTYSATVNSNQPQHF. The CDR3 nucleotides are TGTGCCAGTACCTATAGTGCCACAGTTAATAGCAATCAGCCCCAGCATTTT.

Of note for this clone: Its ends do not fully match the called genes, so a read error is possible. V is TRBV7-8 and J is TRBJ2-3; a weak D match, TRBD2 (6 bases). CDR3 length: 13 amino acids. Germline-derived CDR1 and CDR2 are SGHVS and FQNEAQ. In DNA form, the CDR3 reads TGTGCCAGCAGCCTAGCGCCCTCGGATACGCAGTATTTT. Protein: CASSLAPSDTQYF.

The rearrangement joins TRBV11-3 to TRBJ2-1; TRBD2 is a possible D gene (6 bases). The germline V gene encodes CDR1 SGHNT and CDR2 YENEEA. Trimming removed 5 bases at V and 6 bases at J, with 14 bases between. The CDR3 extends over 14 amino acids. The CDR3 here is CASSPPGRVNEQFF. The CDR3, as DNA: TGTGCCAGCAGCCCACCCGGGAGAGTCAATGAGCAGTTCTTC.

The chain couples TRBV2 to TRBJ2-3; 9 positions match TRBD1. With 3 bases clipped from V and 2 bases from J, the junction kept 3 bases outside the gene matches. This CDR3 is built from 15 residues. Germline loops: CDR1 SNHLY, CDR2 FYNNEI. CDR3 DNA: TGTGCCAGCAGTGAGGACAGGGGCCCCACAGATACGCAGTATTTT. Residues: CASSEDRGPTDTQYF.

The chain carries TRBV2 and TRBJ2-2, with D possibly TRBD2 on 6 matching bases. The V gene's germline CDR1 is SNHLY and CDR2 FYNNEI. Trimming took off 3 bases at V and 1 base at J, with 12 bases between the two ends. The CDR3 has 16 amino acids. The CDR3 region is CASSEIAGRNTGELFF. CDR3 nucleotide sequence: TGTGCCAGCAGTGAGATCGCGGGACGGAACACCGGGGAGCTGTTTTTT. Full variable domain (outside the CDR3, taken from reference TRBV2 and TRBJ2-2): EPEVTQTPSHQVTQMGQEVILRCVPISNHLYFYWYRQILGQKVEFLVSFYNNEISEKSEIFDDQFSVERPDGSNFTLKIRSTKLEDSAMYFCASSEIAGRNTGELFFGEGSRLTVL.

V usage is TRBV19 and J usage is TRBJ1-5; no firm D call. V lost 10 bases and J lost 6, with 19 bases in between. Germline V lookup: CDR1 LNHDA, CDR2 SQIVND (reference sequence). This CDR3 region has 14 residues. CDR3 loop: CATAEVGLGQPQHF. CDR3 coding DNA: TGTGCCACGGCGGAAGTGGGGTTAGGTCAGCCCCAGCATTTT.

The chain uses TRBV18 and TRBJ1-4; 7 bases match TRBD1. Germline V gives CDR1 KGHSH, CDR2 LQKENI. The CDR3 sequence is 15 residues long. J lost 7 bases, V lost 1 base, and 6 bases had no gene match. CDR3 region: CASSPRQGDREKLFF. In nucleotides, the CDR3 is TGTGCCAGCTCACCACGACAGGGTGACCGTGAAAAACTGTTTTTT.

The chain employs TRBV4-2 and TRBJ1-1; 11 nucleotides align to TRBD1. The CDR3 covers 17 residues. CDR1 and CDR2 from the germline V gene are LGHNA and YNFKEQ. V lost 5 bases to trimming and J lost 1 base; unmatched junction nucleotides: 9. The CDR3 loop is CASSTRRDRGSNTEAFF. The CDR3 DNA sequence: TGTGCCAGCAGCACCCGCCGGGACAGGGGGTCGAACACTGAAGCTTTCTTT.

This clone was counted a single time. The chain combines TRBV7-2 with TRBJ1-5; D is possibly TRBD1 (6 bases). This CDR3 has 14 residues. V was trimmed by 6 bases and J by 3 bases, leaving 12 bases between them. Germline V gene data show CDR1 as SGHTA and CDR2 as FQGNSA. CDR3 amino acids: CASSVVGANQPQHF. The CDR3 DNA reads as TGTGCCAGCAGTGTAGTGGGGGCCAATCAGCCCCAGCATTTT.